This T cell receptor beta chain was profiled in a study of cytomegalovirus exposure and HLA in healthy donors. As for the donors, each was a healthy bone marrow donor. A multiplex PCR was run with 60 Vbeta primers and 13 Jbeta primers. TCRdb's copy holds only in-frame clones and misses some; the assay was immunoSEQ multiplex PCR. In the table there are 150,000 to 180,000 clones, 65% to 80% of which are singletons. Notes on the study in general: Presence/absence analyses assumed roughly uniform sequencing depth across donors, which may not hold. One variant, a missense change in DCLRE1C, was linked in a later analysis to TCR beta V- and J-gene trimming. Reported performance of the classifier showed diagnosis of cytomegalovirus status with high specificity and sensitivity.

Of note for this clone: What it binds is unknown.

The source material was PBMCs. This clonotype was obtained from a woman aged 40-49 years in good health and CMV-seronegative.

The CDR3 sequence is CASKFLEETQYF. In nucleotides, the CDR3 is TGTGCCAGCAAGTTTCTGGAGGAGACCCAGTACTTC. J is TRBJ2-5 and V is TRBV2, with D unresolved. Germline values: CDR1 SNHLY, CDR2 FYNNEI. The CDR3 totals 12 residues. V was cut by 7 bases and J by 5 bases, with 11 bases left in between.